The rows below give T cell receptor beta chains drawn from one sample of a study of cytomegalovirus exposure and HLA in healthy donors. Here immunoSEQ multiplex PCR was the method, and the copy in TCRdb shows in-frame clones only, minus some. The table includes 250,000 to 350,000 clones, roughly 90% detected once. The sample was PBMCs. Receptor source: a woman aged 18-30 years in good health and CMV-seronegative. Each CDR3 is given with its conserved first and last residue. Each record gives: V gene, D gene, clone size, J gene, CDR3 DNA, CDR3 protein. D genes are given only for firm matches. Size tells how often a clone was seen (once, few, many) or the class of an expanded clone, and some rows leave it out.

TRBV5-1	-	-	TRBJ2-7	TGCGCCAGCAGCTTGTGGCCGTCCTACGAGCAGTACTTC	CASSLWPSYEQYF
TRBV11-2	TRBD1	once	TRBJ1-2	TGTGCCAGCAGCTCCCTCCGACAGGGGCCTAACTATGGCTACACCTTC	CASSSLRQGPNYGYTF
TRBV19	-	-	TRBJ1-2	TGTGCCAGTAGTATGAGGATTCCCAGTAATTATGGCTACACCTTC	CASSMRIPSNYGYTF
TRBV5-4	-	-	TRBJ2-2	TGTGCCAGCAGCTTGTACGGTACCGGGGAGCTGTTTTTT	CASSLYGTGELFF
TRBV19	-	-	TRBJ1-4	TGTGCCAGTAGTATTTGGAGCCCTGCAACTAATGAAAAACTGTTTTTT	CASSIWSPATNEKLFF
TRBV6-5	-	-	TRBJ1-2	TGTGCCAGCAGCGACCGGGACACGAACTATGGCTACACCTTC	CASSDRDTNYGYTF
TRBV6-1	-	-	TRBJ1-1	TGTGCCAGCAGTGAAGCGAGAAGGGGAGAAGCTTTCTTT	CASSEARRGEAFF
TRBV7-8	-	-	TRBJ1-2	TGTGCCAGCAGCCTAACAGGGCTACCCTACTATGGCTACACCTTC	CASSLTGLPYYGYTF
TRBV19	TRBD1	-	TRBJ2-7	TGTGCCAGTAGTATAGGGACAGGGCACTCCTACGAGCAGTACTTC	CASSIGTGHSYEQYF
TRBV9	-	-	TRBJ2-3	TGTGCCAGCAGCGGGAAGCGGGCGATCACAGATACGCAGTATTTT	CASSGKRAITDTQYF
TRBV2	TRBD1	-	TRBJ1-6	TGTGCCAGCAGTTACAGGGGAGATAATTCACCCCTCCACTTT	CASSYRGDNSPLHF
TRBV6-6	-	few	TRBJ2-7	TGTGCCAGCAGTTCCCCCCGACTCGAGCAGTACTTC	CASSSPRLEQYF
TRBV28	-	-	TRBJ2-7	TGTGCCAGCAGCCGCTCCTACGAGCAGTACTTC	CASSRSYEQYF
TRBV11-3	-	-	TRBJ2-1	TGTGCCAGCAGCTTAGTAAGCGGGCCCTACAATGAGCAGTTCTTC	CASSLVSGPYNEQFF
TRBV7-2	-	-	TRBJ2-2	TGTGCCAGCAGTTTAACCCGCGCCACCGGGGAGCTGTTTTTT	CASSLTRATGELFF
TRBV19	TRBD1	-	TRBJ1-1	TGTGCCAGTAGTGCCTTTGGGGACAGGGGCTCTGAAGCTTTCTTT	CASSAFGDRGSEAFF
TRBV2	TRBD1	-	TRBJ1-6	TGTGCCAGCAGTGAAGCAACAGGGGACTCTTCACCCCTCCACTTT	CASSEATGDSSPLHF
TRBV6-1	-	-	TRBJ1-1	TGTGCCAGCAGTGAACGGGAAAACACTGAAGCTTTCTTT	CASSERENTEAFF
TRBV29-1	-	-	TRBJ2-1	TGCAGCGGGCACGGGACATCTATTTTCAATGAGCAGTTCTTC	CSGHGTSIFNEQFF
TRBV19	-	-	TRBJ2-5	TGTGCCAGTAGTATAATATTAGGGACACCTCAAGAGACCCAGTACTTC	CASSIILGTPQETQYF
TRBV5-1	-	-	TRBJ2-1	TGCGCCAGCAGCTTGGCCGATCCCAGGATCAATGAGCAGTTCTTC	CASSLADPRINEQFF
TRBV9	-	-	TRBJ1-4	TGTGCCAGCAGCGGGCGGGACGGAATAAATGAAAAACTGTTTTTT	CASSGRDGINEKLFF
TRBV7-6	TRBD1	once	TRBJ2-5	TGTGCCAGCAGCCCTGGGACAGGGGGACAAGAGACCCAGTACTTC	CASSPGTGGQETQYF
TRBV5-1	-	few	TRBJ1-1	TGCGCCAGCAGTCCAGCCCCCCAGACAGATGAGGCTTTCTTT	CASSPAPQTDEAFF
TRBV7-2	-	-	TRBJ1-2	TGTGCCAGCAGCTTTCTTTCGCTAGTCTCTGGCTACACCTTC	CASSFLSLVSGYTF
TRBV29-1	-	-	TRBJ1-1	TGCAGCGGCGAGGGTACAATGAACACTGAAGCTTTCTTT	CSGEGTMNTEAFF
TRBV4-1	-	-	TRBJ2-1	TGCGCCAGCAGCCAAGATCTCGACAATGAGCAGTTCTTC	CASSQDLDNEQFF
TRBV18	-	-	TRBJ1-4	TGTGCCAGCTCAGAACTTATTGCAACTAATGAAAAACTGTTTTTT	CASSELIATNEKLFF
TRBV29-1	-	-	TRBJ2-7	TGCAGCGCCAGCGCAGGGCAGGTCGGCTCCTACGAGCAGTACTTC	CSASAGQVGSYEQYF
TRBV12-5	-	-	TRBJ1-5	TGTGCTAGTGGGTGGGAGGAAGATCAGCCCCAGCATTTT	CASGWEEDQPQHF
TRBV11-1	-	-	TRBJ2-3	TGTGCCAGCAGCTCTATTAGGGGGGGAGATACGCAGTATTTT	CASSSIRGGDTQYF
TRBV5-8	-	-	TRBJ2-1	TGTGCCAGCAGCTTGGGATCCCCTATAACCTACAATGAGCAGTTCTTC	CASSLGSPITYNEQFF